The 30 T cell receptor beta chains listed next were all sequenced from one sample in a study of OX40 agonist ivuxolimab in advanced cancers. TCRdb's table, derived via immunoSEQ multiplex PCR, lists solely in-frame clones and lacks some. This table holds roughly 29,000 clones, almost 85% found once. The sample was CD4+ or CD8+ T cells sorted from blood, taken in a trial of the OX40 agonist ivuxolimab. The receptors were sampled from an adult with an advanced solid tumor such as melanoma, head and neck, liver or kidney cancer.

For the CDR3, the DNA is TGTGCCATCAGTGAGGAGAGGCTCGAGCAGTACTTC. This gives the protein CAISEERLEQYF. This chain connects TRBV10-3 to TRBJ2-7; D not certain. CDR1 ENHRY and CDR2 SYGVKD come from the germline V gene. The CDR3 has 12 residues. Trimming removed 2 bases from V and 6 bases from J, with 8 bases in between.

The chain carries TRBV14 and TRBJ1-2, with D possibly being TRBD1 (6 bases). The V end was cut by 3 bases, the J end by 2 bases, with 7 bases between. The CDR3 is made up of 13 amino acids. Germline V gives CDR1 SGHDN, CDR2 FVKESK. CDR3 region: CASSQGTNYGYTF. The CDR3 DNA sequence: TGTGCCAGCAGCCAGGGGACAAACTATGGCTACACCTTC.

This chain uses TRBV30 with TRBJ2-7; TRBD2 might be the D (5 bases). V lost 3 bases to trimming and J lost 6 bases, with 15 bases between them. The CDR3 is 13 residues long. In germline, CDR1 is GTSNPN, CDR2 SVGIG (reference sequence). The DNA for the CDR3 is TGTGCCTGGAGCTTTGGGAGTACGGGCGAGCAGTACTTC. Amino acid sequence: CAWSFGSTGEQYF.

This chain links TRBV5-1 with TRBJ2-3, with 7 bases matching TRBD2. The germline CDR1 and CDR2 sequences are SGHRS and YFSETQ. Trimming at V came to 4 bases and at J to 0 bases, leaving 8 bases not matched to a gene. CDR3 length equals 16 residues. Written as DNA, the CDR3 is TGCGCCAGCAGCCTTTCCGGGGGAGGGAGCACAGATACGCAGTATTTT. It yields the protein CASSLSGGGSTDTQYF.

The chain uses TRBV6-6 and TRBJ2-3; maybe TRBD1 (5 bases). V was cut by 6 bases and J by 1 base, with 14 bases left in between. This CDR3 spans 15 amino acids. Germline values: CDR1 MNHNY, CDR2 SVGAGI (reference sequence). In DNA, the CDR3 is TGTGCCAGCAGCCAAGACAGTCCCGGCACAGATACGCAGTATTTT. It encodes CASSQDSPGTDTQYF.

V gene TRBV9 combines with J gene TRBJ2-2; 11 positions match TRBD2. Germline CDR1 and CDR2: SGDLS and YYNGEE. V lost 2 bases and J lost 4; bases outside the gene matches: 4. The CDR3 runs 16 residues. The CDR3 here is CASSVTSGRSTGELFF. The CDR3 nucleotides read TGTGCCAGCAGCGTTACTAGCGGGAGAAGCACCGGGGAGCTGTTTTTT.

The chain recombines TRBV18 with TRBJ1-3; D might be TRBD1 (5 bases). V shed 2 bases and J shed 10 bases, with 12 bases lying between them. This CDR3 is 13 amino acids long. CDR1 and CDR2 from the germline V gene are KGHSH and LQKENI. Written as DNA, the CDR3 is TGTGCCAGCTCACCAAAGGACAAGAGGACCATATATTTT. Its translation: CASSPKDKRTIYF.

This chain uses TRBV7-2 with TRBJ2-3; 9 positions match TRBD2. The CDR3 runs 14 residues. CDR1 SGHTA and CDR2 FQGNSA come from the germline V gene. V was clipped by 5 bases and J by 4 bases; unmatched bases: 4. The CDR3, as DNA: TGTGCCAGCAGCCCCGGGACTAGCCCAGATACGCAGTATTTT. This translates into CASSPGTSPDTQYF.

In regard to this clone: Without the conserved terminal phenylalanine or tryptophan, this CDR3 likely stems from a read error. Because the CDR3's place on the DNA is in doubt, the DNA is left out and the CDR3 is given as listed by TCRdb. J is TRBJ1-1 and V is TRBV6-5; the table's D call, TRBD1, has no DNA check behind it. Counting both end residues, the CDR3 totals 11 amino acids. In germline, CDR1 is MNHEY, CDR2 SVGAGI. CDR3 region: CASSHQGLVFV.

This clone turned up a few times. CDR3 nucleotide sequence: TGTGCCAGCAGCTCCCACGGTAACACCGGGGAGCTGTTTTTT. This codes for CASSSHGNTGELFF. The chain is built from TRBV7-9 and TRBJ2-2; D uncertain. Germline-derived CDR1 and CDR2 are SEHNR and FQNEAQ (reference sequence). V was trimmed by 4 bases and J by 2 bases, leaving 8 bases between them. This CDR3 has 14 residues.

This chain uses TRBV28 with TRBJ1-5; D remains ambiguous. The CDR3 consists of 13 residues. Germline V gene lookup returns CDR1 MDHEN and CDR2 SYDVKM. Trimming pared 2 bases from V and 7 bases from J, leaving 9 bases between. CDR3: CASSLIGRQPQHF. CDR3 in DNA: TGTGCCAGCAGTTTAATCGGGAGGCAGCCCCAGCATTTT.

As to this clone: Other DNA variants within this sample encode the same CDR3. The chain links TRBV14 to TRBJ2-2; maybe TRBD1 (6 bases). The length of the CDR3 is 15 residues. Trimming cost V 1 base and J 1 base, with 7 bases left between them. Looked up from germline, CDR1 is SGHDN and CDR2 is FVKESK. Here the CDR3 reads CASSQAQGNTGELFF. DNA of the CDR3: TGTGCCAGCAGCCAAGCACAGGGGAACACCGGGGAGCTGTTTTTT.

This clone has only one observation. The V and J genes are TRBV29-1 and TRBJ2-5, with TRBD1 matching 8 bases. Germline V CDR1 and CDR2: SQVTM, ANQGSEA. The CDR3 length is 14 residues. With V trimmed by 0 bases and J by 5 bases, 5 bases remained unmatched. CDR3 residues: CSVEDLAGGETQYF. Written as DNA, the CDR3 is TGCAGCGTTGAAGATTTAGCAGGGGGCGAGACCCAGTACTTC.

The rearrangement uses TRBV9 and TRBJ2-7; tentative D call: TRBD1 (6 bases). Germline lookup yields CDR1 SGDLS and CDR2 YYNGEE. CDR3 length equals 14 residues. Trimming removed 4 bases from V and 3 bases from J, with 14 bases in between. DNA for the CDR3: TGTGCCAGCAGCAGGGGGTCCCCCGACTACGAGCAGTACTTC. Translation gives CASSRGSPDYEQYF. Full variable domain (remainder filled in from reference TRBV9 and TRBJ2-7): DSGVTQTPKHLITATGQRVTLRCSPRSGDLSVYWYQQSLDQGLQFLIQYYNGEERAKGNILERFSAQQFPDLHSELNLSSLELGDSALYFCASSRGSPDYEQYFGPGTRLTVT.

The chain joins TRBV6-6 to TRBJ1-4; no clear D gene. CDR1 MNHNY and CDR2 SVGAGI come from the germline V gene (reference sequence). Trimming pared 5 bases from V and 3 bases from J, leaving 10 bases between. CDR3 length: 14 amino acids. The CDR3 DNA reads TGTGCCAGCAGTCAACAACGTGCTAATGAAAAACTGTTTTTT. Translation gives CASSQQRANEKLFF.

J is TRBJ1-2 and V is TRBV30, with D perhaps matching TRBD1 (6 bases). Trimming removed 0 bases from V and 6 bases from J, with 14 bases in between. Looked up from germline, CDR1 is GTSNPN and CDR2 is SVGIG (reference sequence). This CDR3 comprises 14 residues. The CDR3 region has the DNA TGTGCCTGGAGTGTCTCCGCAGGGGTGGATGGCTACACCTTC. Protein sequence: CAWSVSAGVDGYTF.

This chain connects TRBV5-4 to TRBJ2-1; 8 nucleotides match TRBD2. The V and J ends lost 2 bases and 1 base, in that order; junction bases with no gene match: 2. Germline V gene lookup returns CDR1 SGHNT and CDR2 YYREEE (reference sequence). The CDR3 is 15 amino acids. CDR3 sequence: CASSFVAGSYNEQFF. CDR3 nucleotides: TGTGCCAGCAGCTTTGTAGCGGGGTCCTACAATGAGCAGTTCTTC. Together with reference TRBV5-4 and TRBJ2-1, the CDR3 gives the full variable domain: ETGVTQSPTHLIKTRGQQVTLRCSSQSGHNTVSWYQQALGQGPQFIFQYYREEENGRGNFPPRFSGLQFPNYSSELNVNALELDDSALYLCASSFVAGSYNEQFFGPGTRLTVL.

The V gene is TRBV11-2, the J gene TRBJ2-5; D perhaps matches TRBD2 (7 bases). With 1 base removed from V and 5 bases from J, the gap between germline ends came to 17 bases. The CDR3 totals 16 residues. Germline CDR1 SGHAT, CDR2 FQNNGV. Here the CDR3 reads CASSLGVGGPEETQYF. CDR3 DNA sequence: TGTGCCAGCAGCTTAGGAGTGGGGGGGCCTGAGGAGACCCAGTACTTC.

As DNA, the CDR3 is TGTGCCAGCAGCAAACGTATGGGGCTCGTAAACACCGGGGAGCTGTTTTTT. It codes for CASSKRMGLVNTGELFF. The chain recombines TRBV6-4 with TRBJ2-2, with D possibly matching TRBD1 (5 bases). This CDR3 is 17 amino acids long. Germline V gene sequence: CDR1 MRHNA, CDR2 SNTAGT. V was pared by 6 bases and J by 2 bases, with 19 bases between.

The rearrangement joins TRBV27 to TRBJ1-2, with 7 bases lining up with TRBD1. CDR1 and CDR2 from the germline V gene are MNHEY and SMNVEV (reference sequence). V shed 4 bases and J 4 bases; nucleotides not matched to a gene: 9. This CDR3 region has 15 residues. The CDR3: CASSSGQNYLYGYTF. The CDR3, as DNA: TGTGCCAGCAGTTCGGGACAGAACTACCTCTATGGCTACACCTTC.

This chain joins TRBV9 and TRBJ2-1; 7 bases are a match to TRBD2. This CDR3 has 16 amino acids. V lost 4 bases to trimming and J lost 0 bases; unmatched junction nucleotides: 7. The germline V gene has CDR1 SGDLS and CDR2 YYNGEE. Here the CDR3 DNA reads TGTGCCAGCAGCACCTCAGCGGGGCTCTCCTACAATGAGCAGTTCTTC. The encoded protein is CASSTSAGLSYNEQFF.

The V gene is TRBV6-6, the J gene TRBJ2-7; perhaps D is TRBD1 or TRBD2 (7 bases each). Trimming removed 4 bases from V and 5 bases from J, with 15 bases in between. Per the germline V gene, CDR1 is MNHNY and CDR2 is SVGAGI (reference sequence). The CDR3 contains 14 residues. The CDR3: CASSWGGQTDEQYF. CDR3 in DNA: TGTGCCAGCAGTTGGGGGGGACAGACCGACGAGCAGTACTTC.

The rearrangement joins TRBV30 to TRBJ2-3, with 10 nucleotides matching TRBD2. The length of the CDR3 is 16 residues. Germline CDR1 GTSNPN, CDR2 SVGIG (reference sequence). Trimming took 3 bases from V and 3 from J; bases not matched to a gene: 9. CDR3 bases: TGTGCCTGGAGACCTAGCGGGGGTCGTAGGACAGATACGCAGTATTTT. This encodes CAWRPSGGRRTDTQYF.

The chain uses TRBV7-8 and TRBJ1-5; D unclear. Trimming took off 5 bases at V and 3 bases at J, with 14 bases between the two ends. The CDR3 is 15 amino acids. Per germline, CDR1 SGHVS and CDR2 FQNEAQ. The CDR3 region is CASSPQDAFNQPQHF. CDR3 sequence (DNA): TGTGCCAGCAGCCCCCAAGACGCATTCAATCAGCCCCAGCATTTT.

This rearrangement joins TRBV7-9 to TRBJ1-1; possible D gene TRBD1, 6 bases. CDR3 length equals 15 residues. From germline, CDR1 is SEHNR and CDR2 FQNEAQ (reference sequence). Trimming took 5 bases from V and 1 from J, leaving 14 bases between them. CDR3 DNA: TGTGCCAGCAGCCCCCCGGGACACGAGAACACTGAAGCTTTCTTT. This translates into CASSPPGHENTEAFF.

The chain recombines TRBV7-2 with TRBJ2-7, with a possible D match to TRBD1 (6 bases). Germline assignment: CDR1 SGHTA and CDR2 FQGNSA. This CDR3 region has 15 residues. V was trimmed by 7 bases and J by 3 bases, leaving 19 bases between them. The CDR3 is CASTPVGTPLYEQYF. The CDR3 coding sequence is TGTGCCAGCACCCCTGTGGGGACACCGCTCTACGAGCAGTACTTC.

V usage is TRBV7-3 and J usage is TRBJ2-2; 11 bases map to TRBD1. The CDR3 covers 18 residues. Germline V lookup: CDR1 SGHTA, CDR2 FQGTGA. The junction had 8 bases not matched to a gene; V was cut back by 2 bases and J by 3 bases. CDR3 region: CASSLGDPGQGDTGELFF. DNA of the CDR3: TGTGCCAGCAGCTTAGGAGACCCGGGACAGGGGGACACCGGGGAGCTGTTTTTT. The variable domain in full, with the rest retrieved from reference TRBV7-3 and TRBJ2-2, is GAGVSQTPSNKVTEKGKYVELRCDPISGHTALYWYRQSLGQGPEFLIYFQGTGAADDSGLPNDRFFAVRPEGSVSTLKIQRTERGDSAVYLCASSLGDPGQGDTGELFFGEGSRLTVL.

V usage is TRBV28 and J usage is TRBJ1-1; D might be TRBD1 (6 bases). CDR1 MDHEN and CDR2 SYDVKM come from the germline V gene. The CDR3 spans 17 residues. The germline V and J ends were trimmed by 1 base and 4 bases, with 19 bases remaining between them. CDR3 DNA sequence: TGTGCCAGCAGTTTATCGGCCTTGGGGGGGCCGGGCACTGAAGCTTTCTTT. Translating it yields CASSLSALGGPGTEAFF.

Only one count was recorded for this clone. V usage is TRBV27 and J usage is TRBJ2-3, with 7 bases lining up with TRBD2. V lost 2 bases to trimming and J lost 0 bases; unmatched junction nucleotides: 5. This CDR3 has 16 amino acids. CDR1 is MNHEY and CDR2 is SMNVEV in the germline V gene (reference sequence). In DNA, the CDR3 is TGTGCCAGCAGTTTAGGGAGCGGGGTTAGCACAGATACGCAGTATTTT. Translated: CASSLGSGVSTDTQYF.

The J gene is TRBJ2-1, the V gene TRBV4-2; TRBD2 matches at 7 bases. Trimming at V came to 5 bases and at J to 5 bases, leaving 9 bases not matched to a gene. Germline values: CDR1 LGHNA, CDR2 YNFKEQ. The length of the CDR3 is 15 residues. The CDR3 region is CASSLGLAANNEQFF. In DNA form, the CDR3 reads TGTGCCAGCAGCTTGGGGCTAGCGGCTAACAATGAGCAGTTCTTC.